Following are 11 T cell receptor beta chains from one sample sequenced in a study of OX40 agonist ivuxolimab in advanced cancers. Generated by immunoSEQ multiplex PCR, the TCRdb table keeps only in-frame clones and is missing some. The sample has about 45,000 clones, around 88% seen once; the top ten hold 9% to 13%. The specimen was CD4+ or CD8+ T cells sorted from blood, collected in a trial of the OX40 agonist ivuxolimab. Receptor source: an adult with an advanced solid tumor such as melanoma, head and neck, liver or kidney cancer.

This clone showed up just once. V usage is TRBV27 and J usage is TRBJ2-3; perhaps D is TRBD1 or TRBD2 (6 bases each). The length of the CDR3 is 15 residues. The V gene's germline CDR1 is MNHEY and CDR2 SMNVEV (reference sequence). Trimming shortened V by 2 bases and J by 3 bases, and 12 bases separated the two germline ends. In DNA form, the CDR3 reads TGTGCCAGCAGTTTAAATAGGGGGAGGACAGATACGCAGTATTTT. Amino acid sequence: CASSLNRGRTDTQYF.

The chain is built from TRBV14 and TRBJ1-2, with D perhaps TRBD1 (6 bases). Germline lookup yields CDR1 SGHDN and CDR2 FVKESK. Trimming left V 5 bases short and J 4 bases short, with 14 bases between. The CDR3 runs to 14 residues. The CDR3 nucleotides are TGTGCCAGCAGCTCCAGGGGCGGGACCTATGGCTACACCTTC. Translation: CASSSRGGTYGYTF.

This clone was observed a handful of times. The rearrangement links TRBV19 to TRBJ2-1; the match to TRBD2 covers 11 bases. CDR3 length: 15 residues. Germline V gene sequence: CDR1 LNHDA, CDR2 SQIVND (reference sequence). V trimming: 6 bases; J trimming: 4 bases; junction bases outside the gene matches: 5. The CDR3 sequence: CASSEGLAAYNEQFF. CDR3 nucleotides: TGTGCCAGTAGCGAGGGACTAGCGGCTTACAATGAGCAGTTCTTC. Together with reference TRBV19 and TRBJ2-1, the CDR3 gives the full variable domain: DGGITQSPKYLFRKEGQNVTLSCEQNLNHDAMYWYRQDPGQGLRLIYYSQIVNDFQKGDIAEGYSVSREKKESFPLTVTSAQKNPTAFYLCASSEGLAAYNEQFFGPGTRLTVL.

As DNA, the CDR3 is TGTGCCAGTAGTATAGATCTGTCAGCGGGAGGCCCTCGAGGCAGCACAGATACGCAGTATTTT. This codes for CASSIDLSAGGPRGSTDTQYF. This chain uses TRBV19 with TRBJ2-3; 9 bases agree with TRBD2. The germline V gene has CDR1 LNHDA and CDR2 SQIVND (reference sequence). The CDR3 totals 21 residues. Trimming took 0 bases from V and 0 from J; bases not matched to a gene: 16.

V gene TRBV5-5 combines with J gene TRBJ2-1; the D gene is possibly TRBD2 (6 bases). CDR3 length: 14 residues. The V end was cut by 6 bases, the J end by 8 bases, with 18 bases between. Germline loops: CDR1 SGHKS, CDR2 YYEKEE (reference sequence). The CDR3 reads CASKGRPGEYEQFF. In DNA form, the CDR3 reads TGTGCCAGCAAAGGACGGCCGGGGGAGTATGAGCAGTTCTTC. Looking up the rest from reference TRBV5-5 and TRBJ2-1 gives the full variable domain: DAGVTQSPTHLIKTRGQQVTLRCSPISGHKSVSWYQQVLGQGPQFIFQYYEKEERGRGNFPDRFSARQFPNYSSELNVNALLLGDSALYLCASKGRPGEYEQFFGPGTRLTVL.

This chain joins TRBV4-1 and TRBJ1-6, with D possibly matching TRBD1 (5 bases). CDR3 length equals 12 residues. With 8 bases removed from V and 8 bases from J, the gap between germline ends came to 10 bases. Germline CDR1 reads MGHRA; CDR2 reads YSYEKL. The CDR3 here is CASGDADSPLHF. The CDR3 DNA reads TGCGCCAGCGGGGACGCCGATTCACCCCTCCACTTT.

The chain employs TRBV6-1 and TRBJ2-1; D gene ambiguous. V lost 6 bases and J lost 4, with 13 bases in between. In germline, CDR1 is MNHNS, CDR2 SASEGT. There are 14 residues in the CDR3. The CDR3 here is CASRSESIYNEQFF. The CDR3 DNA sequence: TGTGCCAGCAGGAGTGAAAGTATATACAATGAGCAGTTCTTC.

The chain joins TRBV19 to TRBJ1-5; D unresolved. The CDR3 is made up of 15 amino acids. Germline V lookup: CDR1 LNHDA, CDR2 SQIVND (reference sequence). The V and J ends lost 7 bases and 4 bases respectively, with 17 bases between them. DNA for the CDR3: TGTGCCAGTACCAGCAAGGCGGAAAGAAATCAGCCCCAGCATTTT. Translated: CASTSKAERNQPQHF.

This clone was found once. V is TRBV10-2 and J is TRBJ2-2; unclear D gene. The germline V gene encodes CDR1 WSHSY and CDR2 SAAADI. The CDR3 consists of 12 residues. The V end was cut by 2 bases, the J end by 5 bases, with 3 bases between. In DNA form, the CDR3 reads TGCGCCAGCAGTGAGAAGACCGGGGAGCTGTTTTTT. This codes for CASSEKTGELFF.

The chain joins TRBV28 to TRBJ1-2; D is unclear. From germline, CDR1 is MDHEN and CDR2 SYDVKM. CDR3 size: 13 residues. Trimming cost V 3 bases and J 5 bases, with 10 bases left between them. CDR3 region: CASSLSRDYGYTF. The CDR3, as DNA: TGTGCCAGCAGTTTGAGCAGAGATTATGGCTACACCTTC.

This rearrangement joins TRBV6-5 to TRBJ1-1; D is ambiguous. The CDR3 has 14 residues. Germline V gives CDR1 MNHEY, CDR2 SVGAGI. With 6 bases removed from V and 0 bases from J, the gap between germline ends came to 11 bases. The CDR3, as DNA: TGTGCCAGCAGACCTGGTCTAATGAACACTGAAGCTTTCTTT. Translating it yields CASRPGLMNTEAFF.